Below, 7 T cell receptor beta chains from the same sample are listed, as sequenced in a study of blood T cell repertoires in COVID-19. Repertoires were generated with immunoSEQ multiplex PCR, while TCRdb's copy carries only in-frame clones and drops some. The sample holds about 60,000 clones, 70% to 90% seen once. Sequenced: peripheral blood. The receptors come from a man in his fifties or sixties with acute or convalescent COVID-19.

V is TRBV11-2 and J is TRBJ2-1; D is unclear. Germline lookup yields CDR1 SGHAT and CDR2 FQNNGV. V was clipped by 0 bases and J by 4 bases, with 7 bases between them. The CDR3 has 14 residues. CDR3 protein: CASSLDGFYNEQFF. The CDR3 bases are TGTGCCAGCAGCTTAGACGGGTTTTACAATGAGCAGTTCTTC.

This chain joins TRBV7-8 and TRBJ2-7; 9 bases match TRBD1. The V and J ends lost 5 bases and 0 bases, in that order; junction bases with no gene match: 5. This CDR3 region has 15 residues. The germline V gene has CDR1 SGHVS and CDR2 FQNEAQ. CDR3 nucleotide sequence: TGTGCCAGCAGCCAGGGACAGGGAGTCTCCTACGAGCAGTACTTC. Protein sequence: CASSQGQGVSYEQYF.

This clone has just a few counts. V gene TRBV5-6 combines with J gene TRBJ2-7, with 12 bases fitting TRBD2. CDR3 length: 16 amino acids. Germline lookup yields CDR1 SGHDT and CDR2 YYEEEE. V was pared by 0 bases and J by 4 bases, with 5 bases of the junction left unmatched. The CDR3 sequence is CASSLASGRVPYEQYF. For the CDR3, the DNA is TGTGCCAGCAGCTTGGCTAGCGGGAGGGTACCTTACGAGCAGTACTTC.

V is TRBV18 and J is TRBJ1-2, with TRBD1 as a possible D gene (5 bases). Germline V gene lookup returns CDR1 KGHSH and CDR2 LQKENI. This CDR3 region has 15 residues. The V end lost 2 bases, the J end lost 3 bases, and 13 bases lay between the germline ends. CDR3 sequence: CASSPRGRKDYGYTF. The CDR3 region has the DNA TGTGCCAGCTCACCAAGGGGCAGGAAGGACTATGGCTACACCTTC.

This chain uses TRBV2 with TRBJ2-1; D may be TRBD2 (6 bases). Germline CDR1 and CDR2: SNHLY and FYNNEI. Trimming took off 6 bases at V and 6 bases at J, with 21 bases between the two ends. This CDR3 is built from 16 residues. The CDR3: CASRKSRAGALNEQFF. CDR3 coding DNA: TGTGCCAGCAGAAAGTCGCGAGCGGGCGCCCTCAATGAGCAGTTCTTC.

This chain links TRBV7-3 with TRBJ2-2, with 11 bases identical to TRBD2. After removal of 7 bases from V and 4 bases from J, the junction contained 2 bases not matched to a gene. The CDR3 sequence is 14 residues long. Germline CDR1 reads SGHTA; CDR2 reads FQGTGA. CDR3 residues: CASTGTSGTGELFF. CDR3 in DNA: TGTGCCAGCACCGGGACTAGCGGCACCGGGGAGCTGTTTTTT.

This clone was counted a few times. The genes are TRBV10-2 and TRBJ2-1, with 9 positions matching TRBD1. V was clipped by 7 bases and J by 8 bases; unmatched bases: 12. The CDR3 totals 15 residues. CDR1 is WSHSY, CDR2 SAAADI, per germline. DNA of the CDR3: TGCGCCAGCACCCGAGAACAGGGGGCCTGGGATGAGCAGTTCTTC. Amino acid sequence: CASTREQGAWDEQFF.